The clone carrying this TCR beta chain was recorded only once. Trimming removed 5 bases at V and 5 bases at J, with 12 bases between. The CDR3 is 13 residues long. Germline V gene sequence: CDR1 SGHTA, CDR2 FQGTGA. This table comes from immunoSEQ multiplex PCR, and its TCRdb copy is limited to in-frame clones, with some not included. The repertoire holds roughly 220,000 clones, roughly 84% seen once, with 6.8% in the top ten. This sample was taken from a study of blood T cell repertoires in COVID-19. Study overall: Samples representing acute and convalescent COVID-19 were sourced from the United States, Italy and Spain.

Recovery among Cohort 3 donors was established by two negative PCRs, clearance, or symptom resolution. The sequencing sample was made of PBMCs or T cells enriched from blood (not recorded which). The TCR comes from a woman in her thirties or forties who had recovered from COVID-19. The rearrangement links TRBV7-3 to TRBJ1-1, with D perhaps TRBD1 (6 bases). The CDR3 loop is CASSPRGKTEAFF. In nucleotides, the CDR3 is TGTGCCAGCAGCCCAAGGGGGAAAACTGAAGCTTTCTTT.